This T cell receptor (beta chain) came from a study of response to subunit inactivated influenza vaccine. This CDR3 is built from 17 residues. Germline CDR1 reads MDHEN; CDR2 reads SYDVKM. V trimming: 2 bases; J trimming: 4 bases; junction bases outside the gene matches: 8. TCRdb fed the RT-PCR reads into MiXCR, producing one record per CDR3 protein. The sample yields a few hundred thousand distinct CDR3 sequences, about 14% seen once. This clonotype was seen repeatedly, ten times or more. J is TRBJ2-1 and V is TRBV28, with 10 bases lining up with TRBD2. Material: PBMCs from blood, obtained 11 to 12 days after vaccination. The source is a man aged 50 to 60 who received an inactivated influenza vaccine. Written as DNA, the CDR3 is TGTGCCAGCAGTTTACAAGCAGTACTAGCGGGATACAATGAGCAGTTCTTC. This codes for CASSLQAVLAGYNEQFF.